These T cell receptor beta chains were read from a single sample in a study of blood T cells in healthy people across ages. TCRdb redid the calling of the 5' RACE reads with MiXCR, one entry per CDR3 protein. The sample includes around 780,000 distinct CDR3 sequences, 56% of them seen just once. The source material was blood. The receptors were sampled from a man in his forties in good health. Each CDR3 is given with its conserved first and last residue. Each record gives: CDR3 protein, CDR3 DNA, D gene, clone size, V gene, J gene. D genes are given only for firm matches. Rows give clone size only sometimes, using once, few, many, or a class for an expanded clone.

CDR3 protein: CASSLILQGFYGFPQHF
CDR3 DNA: TGTGCCAGCAGTTTAATCCTTCAAGGGTTCTATGGTTTCCCCCAGCATTTT
D gene: -
clone size: -
V gene: TRBV28
J gene: TRBJ1-5

CDR3 protein: CASSFRSSGLYF
CDR3 DNA: TGTGCCAGCAGCTTCAGGTCTAGCGGACTGTACTTC
D gene: TRBD2
clone size: -
V gene: TRBV7-2
J gene: TRBJ2-7

CDR3 protein: CASSQDLRTVSYEQYF
CDR3 DNA: TGCGCCAGCAGCCAAGATCTTCGGACTGTAAGCTACGAGCAGTACTTC
D gene: -
clone size: few
V gene: TRBV4-3
J gene: TRBJ2-7

CDR3 protein: CSADTTTNTEAFF
CDR3 DNA: TGCAGTGCCGATACTACCACGAACACTGAAGCTTTCTTT
D gene: -
clone size: -
V gene: TRBV20-1
J gene: TRBJ1-1

CDR3 protein: CASSLDGAAGEQFF
CDR3 DNA: TGCGCCAGCAGCTTGGACGGGGCCGCCGGCGAGCAGTTCTTC
D gene: -
clone size: once
V gene: TRBV5-1
J gene: TRBJ2-1

CDR3 protein: CASSYDSQYGYTF
CDR3 DNA: TGTGCCAGCAGCTACGACAGCCAGTATGGCTACACCTTC
D gene: -
clone size: once
V gene: TRBV7-2
J gene: TRBJ1-2

CDR3 protein: CASSSQSVVAQHF
CDR3 DNA: TGTGCCAGCAGCTCCCAGTCGGTTGTGGCCCAGCATTTT
D gene: -
clone size: once
V gene: TRBV12-3/TRBV12-4
J gene: TRBJ1-5

CDR3 protein: CASSQGLLTDTQYF
CDR3 DNA: TGTGCCAGCAGCCAGGGACTTCTCACAGATACGCAGTATTTT
D gene: -
clone size: -
V gene: TRBV7-2
J gene: TRBJ2-3

CDR3 protein: CASSFLGGRTNTEAFF
CDR3 DNA: TGCGCCAGCAGCTTCTTAGGAGGACGGACGAACACTGAAGCTTTCTTT
D gene: -
clone size: few
V gene: TRBV5-1
J gene: TRBJ1-1

CDR3 protein: CASSLPGLRTDTQYF
CDR3 DNA: TGTGCCAGCAGTTTACCGGGACTGCGCACAGATACGCAGTATTTT
D gene: -
clone size: -
V gene: TRBV28
J gene: TRBJ2-3

CDR3 protein: CSVQGLSYEQYF
CDR3 DNA: TGCAGCGTACAGGGTCTATCCTACGAGCAGTACTTC
D gene: -
clone size: -
V gene: TRBV29-1
J gene: TRBJ2-7

CDR3 protein: CASSRGYPGTDTQYF
CDR3 DNA: TGTGCCAGCAGTCGCGGCTACCCGGGCACAGATACGCAGTATTTT
D gene: -
clone size: few
V gene: TRBV6-5
J gene: TRBJ2-3